This T cell receptor beta chain was recovered during a study of T-cell reconstitution after alpha-beta-depleted transplantation in children. This CDR3 spans 19 amino acids. Trimming at V came to 3 bases and at J to 3 bases, leaving 11 bases not matched to a gene. CDR1 and CDR2 from the germline V gene are ENHRY and SYGVKD. Unique molecular identifiers were incorporated into the prepared TCRbeta library. TCRdb fed the PCR reads into MiXCR, producing one record per CDR3 protein. The sample yields some 350,000 distinct CDR3 sequences, 10% seen once. The chain recombines TRBV10-3 with TRBJ2-3; 14 positions agree with TRBD2. This clonotype was sampled from a human donor who donated a stem cell graft to a child with acute lymphoblastic leukemia. Specimen: PBMCs from the stem cell graft donor, collected from the stem cell graft. Here the CDR3 DNA reads TGTGCCATCAGTGACGCCTCCGGGACTAGCGGGAGAGAAACAGATACGCAGTATTTT. Translating it yields CAISDASGTSGRETDTQYF.